These T cell receptor beta chains were read from a single sample in a study of shared clonotypes between healthy human individuals. Method: immunoSEQ multiplex PCR; TCRdb's copy keeps in-frame clones and lacks some. This table has some 1.4 million clones, approximately 96% appearing once. Sequencing was performed on naive CD4+ T cells sorted from blood. The receptor set was obtained from a man in his thirties or forties in good health. The CDR3 runs from the conserved cysteine through the conserved F or W. The order of the fields is D gene, V gene, J gene, clone size, CDR3 DNA, CDR3 protein. D genes are given only for firm matches. The size of a clone is reported for some rows only, either as once, few or many, or as a class for expanded clones.

D gene: TRBD1; V gene: TRBV7-9; J gene: TRBJ2-2; clone size: NA; CDR3 DNA: TGTGCCAGCAGACACCGGGACAGGTTAACCGGGGAGCTGTTTTTT; CDR3 protein: CASRHRDRLTGELFF
D gene: TRBD1; V gene: TRBV29-1; J gene: TRBJ2-5; clone size: once; CDR3 DNA: TGCAGCGTCCGCACAGGGCTCGAGGGGGCAGAGACCCAGTACTTC; CDR3 protein: CSVRTGLEGAETQYF
D gene: TRBD1; V gene: TRBV5-4; J gene: TRBJ2-1; clone size: NA; CDR3 DNA: TGTGCCAGCAGCTTGGCATCGACAGGGCCCCACAATGAGCAGTTCTTC; CDR3 protein: CASSLASTGPHNEQFF
D gene: NA; V gene: TRBV5-1; J gene: TRBJ2-4; clone size: NA; CDR3 DNA: TGCGCCAGCAGCTTGGAGGGTACCAAAAACATTCAGTACTTC; CDR3 protein: CASSLEGTKNIQYF
D gene: NA; V gene: TRBV7-9; J gene: TRBJ2-5; clone size: NA; CDR3 DNA: TGTGCCAGCAGCTTACGACGACGGACAGACCAAGAGACCCAGTACTTC; CDR3 protein: CASSLRRRTDQETQYF
D gene: NA; V gene: TRBV29-1; J gene: TRBJ2-1; clone size: NA; CDR3 DNA: TGCAGCGTTGATTATCGGTTAGCTTTCAATGAGCAGTTCTTC; CDR3 protein: CSVDYRLAFNEQFF
D gene: NA; V gene: TRBV7-2; J gene: TRBJ2-7; clone size: NA; CDR3 DNA: TGTGCCAGCAGCTTAGTTCCCGGGCAGTCCTACGAGCAGTACTTC; CDR3 protein: CASSLVPGQSYEQYF
D gene: NA; V gene: TRBV5-1; J gene: TRBJ2-3; clone size: NA; CDR3 DNA: TGCGCCAGCAGCTTGGCTGGGGTGGGCACAGATACGCAGTATTTT; CDR3 protein: CASSLAGVGTDTQYF
D gene: NA; V gene: TRBV5-5; J gene: TRBJ2-2; clone size: NA; CDR3 DNA: TGTGCCAGCAGCTTACGGAACACCGGGGAGCTGTTTTTT; CDR3 protein: CASSLRNTGELFF
D gene: NA; V gene: TRBV29-1; J gene: TRBJ2-2; clone size: NA; CDR3 DNA: TGCAGCGTTGCGAGGACCTCCACCGGGGAGCTGTTTTTT; CDR3 protein: CSVARTSTGELFF
D gene: TRBD1; V gene: TRBV28; J gene: TRBJ1-5; clone size: NA; CDR3 DNA: TGTGCCAGCCTTTCTGTTGGACAGGGGTTTTATCAGCCCCAGCATTTT; CDR3 protein: CASLSVGQGFYQPQHF
D gene: NA; V gene: TRBV6-1; J gene: TRBJ1-2; clone size: NA; CDR3 DNA: TGTGCCAGCAGTGAACACAGTGGCTACACCTTC; CDR3 protein: CASSEHSGYTF
D gene: TRBD2; V gene: TRBV27; J gene: TRBJ2-7; clone size: few; CDR3 DNA: TGTGCCAGCAGTTTAAAGGGACTAGGGACCTACGAGCAGTACTTC; CDR3 protein: CASSLKGLGTYEQYF
D gene: NA; V gene: TRBV6-5; J gene: TRBJ2-7; clone size: once; CDR3 DNA: TGTGCCAGCAGTTACTCTTCAGCCTCCTACGAGCAGTACTTC; CDR3 protein: CASSYSSASYEQYF
D gene: NA; V gene: TRBV5-4; J gene: TRBJ2-3; clone size: NA; CDR3 DNA: TGTGCCAGCAGCTTGGGAGTAAAGAGCACAGATACGCAGTATTTT; CDR3 protein: CASSLGVKSTDTQYF
D gene: NA; V gene: TRBV2; J gene: TRBJ2-4; clone size: NA; CDR3 DNA: TGTGCCAGCAGGAGTGTGGATTTAGCCAAAAACATTCAGTACTTC; CDR3 protein: CASRSVDLAKNIQYF
D gene: TRBD1; V gene: TRBV5-1; J gene: TRBJ2-7; clone size: NA; CDR3 DNA: TGCGCCAGCAGCTCTGGACAGGGTTTCGAGCAGTACTTC; CDR3 protein: CASSSGQGFEQYF
D gene: TRBD2; V gene: TRBV7-2; J gene: TRBJ2-4; clone size: NA; CDR3 DNA: TGTGCCAGCAGCAGAGAGACTAGCGGGAGCGGGCTAGCCAAAAACATTCAGTACTTC; CDR3 protein: CASSRETSGSGLAKNIQYF
D gene: NA; V gene: TRBV7-2; J gene: TRBJ2-1; clone size: NA; CDR3 DNA: TGTGCCAGCAGCCCCATCAATGAGCAGTTCTTC; CDR3 protein: CASSPINEQFF
D gene: TRBD1; V gene: TRBV7-3; J gene: TRBJ2-1; clone size: NA; CDR3 DNA: TGTGCCAGCAGCTTAAGTGGGACAGCCCTCAATGAGCAGTTCTTC; CDR3 protein: CASSLSGTALNEQFF
D gene: TRBD2; V gene: TRBV5-1; J gene: TRBJ2-3; clone size: NA; CDR3 DNA: TGCGCCAGCAGCCAGGGACTAGCGGGAGCGTTCGATACGCAGTATTTT; CDR3 protein: CASSQGLAGAFDTQYF
D gene: NA; V gene: TRBV4-1; J gene: TRBJ1-2; clone size: once; CDR3 DNA: TGCGCCAGCAGCCTCCCGCCCGGACAGACCCCAGTACAAAAGAATGGCTACACCTTC; CDR3 protein: CASSLPPGQTPVQKNGYTF
D gene: NA; V gene: TRBV7-6; J gene: TRBJ2-1; clone size: NA; CDR3 DNA: TGTGCCAGCAGCAGCACCCACTCCTACAATGAGCAGTTCTTC; CDR3 protein: CASSSTHSYNEQFF
D gene: TRBD2; V gene: TRBV6-5; J gene: TRBJ2-7; clone size: NA; CDR3 DNA: TGTGCCAGCAGTGGGACTAGCGCTTCCTACGAGCAGTACTTC; CDR3 protein: CASSGTSASYEQYF
D gene: NA; V gene: TRBV28; J gene: TRBJ2-7; clone size: NA; CDR3 DNA: TGTGCCAGCAGCTGGTTTTACGAGCAGTACTTC; CDR3 protein: CASSWFYEQYF
D gene: TRBD1; V gene: TRBV29-1; J gene: TRBJ2-1; clone size: NA; CDR3 DNA: TGCAGCGTTGAGAGCCCCCTCAGTCCCGACAGGGGTGAGCAGTTCTTC; CDR3 protein: CSVESPLSPDRGEQFF
D gene: NA; V gene: TRBV11-3; J gene: TRBJ2-2; clone size: NA; CDR3 DNA: TGTGCCAGCAGCTTGGGCCGCGTATACGCCGGGGAGCTGTTTTTT; CDR3 protein: CASSLGRVYAGELFF
D gene: NA; V gene: TRBV18; J gene: TRBJ1-4; clone size: NA; CDR3 DNA: TGTGCCAGCTCACCAAGGACTGCCACCGGGGAAAAACTGTTTTTT; CDR3 protein: CASSPRTATGEKLFF
D gene: NA; V gene: TRBV5-5; J gene: TRBJ1-1; clone size: NA; CDR3 DNA: TGTGCCAGCAGCTTGGGTCTGGTAGGGGGTTCCATGAACACTGAAGCTTTCTTT; CDR3 protein: CASSLGLVGGSMNTEAFF
D gene: TRBD2; V gene: TRBV28; J gene: TRBJ2-7; clone size: once; CDR3 DNA: TGTGCCAGCAGTACCCCGACTAGCGGGATATCATACGAGCAGTACTTC; CDR3 protein: CASSTPTSGISYEQYF
D gene: TRBD2; V gene: TRBV5-1; J gene: TRBJ2-1; clone size: NA; CDR3 DNA: TGCGCCAGCAGCTTTATGGTAGCGGGAGACTACAATGAGCAGTTCTTC; CDR3 protein: CASSFMVAGDYNEQFF
D gene: NA; V gene: TRBV30; J gene: TRBJ1-1; clone size: NA; CDR3 DNA: TGTGCCTGGAGTGTAGATTTGAACACTGAAGCTTTCTTT; CDR3 protein: CAWSVDLNTEAFF
D gene: TRBD1; V gene: TRBV29-1; J gene: TRBJ2-1; clone size: NA; CDR3 DNA: TGCAGCGTCCGGGACAGGGGGTACAATGAGCAGTTCTTC; CDR3 protein: CSVRDRGYNEQFF
D gene: TRBD1; V gene: TRBV18; J gene: TRBJ2-5; clone size: NA; CDR3 DNA: TGTGCCAGCTCTCAGGCCGGGACAGGACAAGAGACCCAGTACTTC; CDR3 protein: CASSQAGTGQETQYF
D gene: NA; V gene: TRBV9; J gene: TRBJ2-1; clone size: NA; CDR3 DNA: TGTGCCAGCAGCGTTGAGGGACGGTTCTACAATGAGCAGTTCTTC; CDR3 protein: CASSVEGRFYNEQFF
D gene: NA; V gene: TRBV10-3; J gene: TRBJ1-5; clone size: NA; CDR3 DNA: TGTGCCAGCCGTTCGGTAGGGGACAATCAGCCCCAGCATTTT; CDR3 protein: CASRSVGDNQPQHF
D gene: NA; V gene: TRBV11-3; J gene: TRBJ1-1; clone size: NA; CDR3 DNA: TGTGCCAGCAGCTTAGAAGAGAACACTGAAGCTTTCTTT; CDR3 protein: CASSLEENTEAFF
D gene: TRBD1; V gene: TRBV6-5; J gene: TRBJ1-5; clone size: NA; CDR3 DNA: TGTGCCAGCAGTCCCGACAGGGTACAGCCCCAGCATTTT; CDR3 protein: CASSPDRVQPQHF
D gene: NA; V gene: TRBV11-3; J gene: TRBJ2-2; clone size: NA; CDR3 DNA: TGTGCCAGCAGGTTAGGCCCGAACACCGGGGAGCTGTTTTTT; CDR3 protein: CASRLGPNTGELFF
D gene: NA; V gene: TRBV11-3; J gene: TRBJ1-1; clone size: NA; CDR3 DNA: TGTGCCAGCAGCACAGGGTTCGGCACTGAAGCTTTCTTT; CDR3 protein: CASSTGFGTEAFF